These T cell receptor beta chains were read from a single sample in a study of shared clonotypes between healthy human individuals. Clones were read by immunoSEQ multiplex PCR, and TCRdb kept only the in-frame ones, dropping some. The sample consists of about 990,000 clones, 75% to 85% of them appearing once. The sequenced sample consisted of memory CD4+ T cells from PBMCs. These receptor sequences come from a man aged 18 to 35 in good health. Some clones in this sample may be carry-over from other donors' samples. Each CDR3 is given with its conserved first and last residue. D genes are given only for firm matches. Only part of the rows carry a size: once, few, many, or a class if the clone is expanded.

TRBV19,few,TRBJ2-3,TRBD2,TGTGCCAGTAGAGATCGGTCTAGCGGGGGCACAGATACGCAGTATTTT,CASRDRSSGGTDTQYF
TRBV18,many,TRBJ2-1,NA,TGTGCCAGCTCACCAACTCGGAATGAGCAGTTCTTC,CASSPTRNEQFF
TRBV11-2,NA,TRBJ1-1,NA,TGTGCCAGCAGCTTACCCCAGATGGCGGCTTTCTTT,CASSLPQMAAFF
TRBV7-9,once,TRBJ1-6,TRBD1,TGTGCCAGCAGCCAGTCAGGGGGCTATTCACCCCTCCACTTT,CASSQSGGYSPLHF
TRBV6-5,NA,TRBJ1-2,NA,TGTGCCAGCAGTTACTCGAGGTCCCAGGGATATGGCTACACCTTC,CASSYSRSQGYGYTF
TRBV10-3,NA,TRBJ2-1,NA,TGTGCCATCAGTGACGCTGGTCCGAGATACAATGAGCAGTTCTTC,CAISDAGPRYNEQFF
TRBV6-1,many,TRBJ1-1,NA,TGTGCCAGCAGTGAACGAGGGGCCTATCTTGAAGCTTTCTTT,CASSERGAYLEAFF
TRBV6-1,NA,TRBJ1-2,TRBD1,TGTGCCAGCAGCTTAGTCCGGGACAGCACTCATGGCTACACCTTC,CASSLVRDSTHGYTF
TRBV18,NA,TRBJ2-1,TRBD2,TGTGCCAGCTCACCAAGACATAGCGGGAAGGCGAACAATGAGCAGTTCTTC,CASSPRHSGKANNEQFF
TRBV5-1,NA,TRBJ2-1,NA,TGCGCCAGCAGCCCAGGGGCTAGCTACGTGGATGAGCAGTTCTTC,CASSPGASYVDEQFF
TRBV18,NA,TRBJ2-1,TRBD2,TGTGCCAGCTCACCTTCGACTAGCGGGAATTTATATGGTGAGCAGTTCTTC,CASSPSTSGNLYGEQFF
TRBV7-2,NA,TRBJ2-4,TRBD2,TGTGCCAGCAGCTTAGGTAGCGGGAGTAAAAACATTCAGTACTTC,CASSLGSGSKNIQYF
TRBV6-6,NA,TRBJ1-5,NA,TGTGCCAGCAGCCCAAGACGGAGCAATCAGCCCCAGCATTTT,CASSPRRSNQPQHF
TRBV5-1,NA,TRBJ2-7,TRBD2,TGCGCCAGCAGCCCCGGGACTAGCGGGAGGGCCGGGTACGAGCAGTACTTC,CASSPGTSGRAGYEQYF
TRBV27,few,TRBJ1-4,TRBD1,TGTGCCAGCAGTCACACAGGGGGAAAACTGTTTTTT,CASSHTGGKLFF
TRBV4-1,NA,TRBJ2-7,NA,TGCGCCAGCAGCCAACGGGAGGGGGCGGGCGAGCAGTACTTC,CASSQREGAGEQYF
TRBV28,NA,TRBJ1-1,TRBD1,TGTGCCAGCAGTTTAACAGGGGCTAGGGCTGAAGCTTTCTTT,CASSLTGARAEAFF
TRBV5-1,NA,TRBJ2-5,NA,TGCGCCAGCAGCCAGGGACCGGGCCTTACTGGTGAGCAGTACTTC,CASSQGPGLTGEQYF
TRBV20-1,NA,TRBJ1-1,NA,TGCAGTGCTAGAGACCCCCGGGGAGCTTTCTTT,CSARDPRGAFF
TRBV5-1,once,TRBJ1-1,NA,TGCGCCAGCAGCTCGTTAGACACAAACACTGAAGCTTTCTTT,CASSSLDTNTEAFF
TRBV11-1,NA,TRBJ1-1,NA,TGTGCCAGCAGCTTACAATTGAACACTGAAGCTTTCTTT,CASSLQLNTEAFF
TRBV5-1,NA,TRBJ2-6,NA,TGCGCCAGCAGCTTGTCGTCTGGGGCCAACGTCCTGACTTTC,CASSLSSGANVLTF
TRBV7-3,once,TRBJ2-1,TRBD2,TGTGCCAGCAGCGCAAGTAGCGGGAGGACCGATGAGCAGTTCTTC,CASSASSGRTDEQFF
TRBV5-1,NA,TRBJ2-6,TRBD1,TGCGCCAGCGCTTACACAGGGGGTACGAGTGGGGCCAACGTCCTGACTTTC,CASAYTGGTSGANVLTF
TRBV5-1,NA,TRBJ2-1,TRBD2,TGCGCCAGCAGCGCCTATCGGACTAGCGGGTTGAATGAGCAGTTCTTC,CASSAYRTSGLNEQFF
TRBV30,NA,TRBJ1-2,NA,TGTGCCTGGAATTGGAGGGGTATCGATGGCTACACCTTC,CAWNWRGIDGYTF
TRBV9,NA,TRBJ2-3,NA,TGTGCCAGCAGCGCCCAACAAGACAGGAGCACAGATACGCAGTATTTT,CASSAQQDRSTDTQYF
TRBV27,NA,TRBJ2-5,TRBD2,TGTGCCAGCAGTCCCGAACTAGCGGTCCTCCAAGAGACCCAGTACTTC,CASSPELAVLQETQYF
TRBV28,few,TRBJ2-5,TRBD1,TGTGCCACTACGGGGACAGCTAATGGGGAGACCCAGTACTTC,CATTGTANGETQYF
TRBV7-9,NA,TRBJ2-5,NA,TGTGCCAGCAGCTTAGCCGGGGGAGAGACCCAGTACTTC,CASSLAGGETQYF
TRBV29-1,once,TRBJ2-2,TRBD2,TGCAGCGTGGGAGGGAGCCCGAGAACCGGGGAGCTGTTTTTT,CSVGGSPRTGELFF
TRBV5-1,NA,TRBJ2-2,NA,TGCGCCAGCAGCTTCTCGAGAAACACCGGGGAGCTGTTTTTT,CASSFSRNTGELFF
TRBV30,NA,TRBJ2-2,NA,TGTGCCTGGAGTGCGGGCACCGGGGAGCTGTTTTTT,CAWSAGTGELFF
TRBV7-3,many,TRBJ2-1,NA,TGTGCCAGCAGCAAAGGGGGCGGGACCTTCGGTGAGCAGTTCTTC,CASSKGGGTFGEQFF
TRBV5-1,few,TRBJ2-5,NA,TGCGCCAGCAGCTTGCCCCTCTTAGGTCAGGAGACCCAGTACTTC,CASSLPLLGQETQYF
TRBV5-1,NA,TRBJ1-4,NA,TGCGCCAGCAGCTTCGGGGCTGGAGGTGATGAAAAACTGTTTTTT,CASSFGAGGDEKLFF
TRBV27,NA,TRBJ2-1,TRBD2,TGTGCCAGCAGTTTAGCTAGCGGGAGGGCAAGTGAGCAGTTCTTC,CASSLASGRASEQFF
TRBV11-2,NA,TRBJ2-7,TRBD2,TGTGCCAGCAGCAGAAGACGCCTAGCGGGAGTCGAGCAGTACTTC,CASSRRRLAGVEQYF
TRBV7-9,NA,TRBJ2-3,TRBD2,TGTGCCAGCAGTCTAGCGGGAGGGGCAGATACGCAGTATTTT,CASSLAGGADTQYF
TRBV7-3,NA,TRBJ2-1,TRBD2,TGTGCCAGCAGCCAAGGACTAGCGGGCTACAATGAGCAGTTCTTC,CASSQGLAGYNEQFF
TRBV30,once,TRBJ2-7,TRBD2,TGTGCCTGGAGGAAAAAGGGGGTGTATGGCGGGAGGGCCTCTCGGAACGAGCAGTACTTC,CAWRKKGVYGGRASRNEQYF
TRBV30,NA,TRBJ2-7,NA,TGTGCCTGGAGTGTAGCCTCGGGGACCGAGCAGTACTTC,CAWSVASGTEQYF
TRBV29-1,once,TRBJ1-1,NA,TGCAGCGTTGAAGGGGCGGTTGAAGCTTTCTTT,CSVEGAVEAFF
TRBV6-5,few,TRBJ1-2,NA,TGTGCCAGCAGGACCACAGGGCGGGGCTATGGCTACACCTTC,CASRTTGRGYGYTF
TRBV29-1,few,TRBJ1-2,TRBD1,TGCAGCGTGGGACAGGGACGCGCCGATGGCTACACCTTC,CSVGQGRADGYTF
TRBV5-1,many,TRBJ1-1,NA,TGCGCCAGCAGCTCGGCGACAGGTTCTAGGAGTGCTGAAGCTTTCTTT,CASSSATGSRSAEAFF
TRBV5-6,NA,TRBJ2-7,NA,TGTGCCAGCAGCTCGGCAGGGAGGAACGAGCAGTACTTC,CASSSAGRNEQYF
TRBV9,NA,TRBJ2-1,TRBD2,TGTGCCAGCAGCTCGAGGACTAGCGGGAACGGGGCCTACAATGAGCAGTTCTTC,CASSSRTSGNGAYNEQFF
TRBV5-1,NA,TRBJ1-1,NA,TGCGCCAGCAGCTTGGCAGCGGTGTGGGAGAACACTGAAGCTTTCTTT,CASSLAAVWENTEAFF
TRBV6-5,NA,TRBJ2-7,NA,TGTGCCAGCAGTTACTCGGGCGGGACCTACGAGCAGTACTTC,CASSYSGGTYEQYF
TRBV27,NA,TRBJ2-1,NA,TGTGCCAGCAGTTTAATGCGGGGTATTTACAATGAGCAGTTCTTC,CASSLMRGIYNEQFF
TRBV20-1,NA,TRBJ2-5,TRBD1,TGCAGTGCGGGACAGGGAAAGACCCAGTACTTC,CSAGQGKTQYF
TRBV15,NA,TRBJ2-7,NA,TGTGCCACCAGCAGGGGCCCATCCTACGAGCAGTACTTC,CATSRGPSYEQYF
TRBV18,few,TRBJ2-5,TRBD2,TGTGCCAGCTCACCACCAGGGAGGGTTGAGGAGACCCAGTACTTC,CASSPPGRVEETQYF
TRBV6-5,NA,TRBJ2-7,TRBD1,TGTGCCAGCAGTACCGGACAGGCCCTACGTCTTTACTTC,CASSTGQALRLYF
TRBV28,NA,TRBJ2-7,NA,TGTGCCAGCAGCTCGGCGGGGACGTACTCCTACGAGCAGTACTTC,CASSSAGTYSYEQYF
TRBV18,NA,TRBJ1-5,TRBD1,TGTGCCAGCTCACCGACTACAGGGGATAGCAATCAGCCCCAGCATTTT,CASSPTTGDSNQPQHF
TRBV5-5,NA,TRBJ2-3,NA,TGTGCCAGCAGCCAAGGACTGGTAACGCAGTATTTT,CASSQGLVTQYF
TRBV4-3,NA,TRBJ2-7,NA,TGCGCCAGCAGCCAGACAGGGACTCTCTCCTACGAGCAGTACTTC,CASSQTGTLSYEQYF